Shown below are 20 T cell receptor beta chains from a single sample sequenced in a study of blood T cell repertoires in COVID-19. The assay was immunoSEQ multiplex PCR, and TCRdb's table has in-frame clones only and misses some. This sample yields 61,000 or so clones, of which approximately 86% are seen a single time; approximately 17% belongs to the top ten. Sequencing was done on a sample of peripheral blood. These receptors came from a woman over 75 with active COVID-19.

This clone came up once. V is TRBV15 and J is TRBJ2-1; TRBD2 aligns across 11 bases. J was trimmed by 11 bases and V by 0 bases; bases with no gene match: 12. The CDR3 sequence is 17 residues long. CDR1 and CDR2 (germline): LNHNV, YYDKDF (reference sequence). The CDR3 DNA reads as TGTGCCACCAGCAGAGATCGAGGAGGCCTAGCGGGGGGAAAGCAGTTCTTC. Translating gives CATSRDRGGLAGGKQFF.

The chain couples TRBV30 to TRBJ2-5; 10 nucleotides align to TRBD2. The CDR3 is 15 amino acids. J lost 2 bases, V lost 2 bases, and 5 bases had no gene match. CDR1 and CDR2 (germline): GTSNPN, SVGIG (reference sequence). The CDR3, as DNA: TGTGCCTGGAGTCGAGCTAGCGGGGGTCAAGAGACCCAGTACTTC. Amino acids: CAWSRASGGQETQYF.

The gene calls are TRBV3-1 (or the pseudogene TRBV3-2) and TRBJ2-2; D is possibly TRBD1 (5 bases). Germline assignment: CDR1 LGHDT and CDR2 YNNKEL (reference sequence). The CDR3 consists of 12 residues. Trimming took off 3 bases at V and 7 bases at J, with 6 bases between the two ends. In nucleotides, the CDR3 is TGTGCCAGCAGCCACCAGGGCGGGGAGCTGTTTTTT. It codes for CASSHQGGELFF.

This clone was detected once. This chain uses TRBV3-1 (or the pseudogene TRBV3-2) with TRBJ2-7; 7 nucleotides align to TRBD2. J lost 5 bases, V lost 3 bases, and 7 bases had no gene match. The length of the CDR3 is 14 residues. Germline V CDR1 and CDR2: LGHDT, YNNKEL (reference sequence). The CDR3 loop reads CASSQSWGGNEQYF. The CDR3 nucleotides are TGTGCCAGCAGCCAGAGTTGGGGAGGGAACGAGCAGTACTTC.

The CDR3 loop is CASSYSIATAYGYTF. DNA of the CDR3: TGTGCCAGCAGTTACTCGATCGCGACAGCATATGGCTACACCTTC. The rearrangement joins TRBV6-5 to TRBJ1-2, with a weak D call TRBD1 (5 bases). Per germline, CDR1 MNHEY and CDR2 SVGAGI. The germline V and J ends were trimmed by 0 bases and 5 bases, with 13 bases remaining between them. The CDR3 sequence is 15 residues long.

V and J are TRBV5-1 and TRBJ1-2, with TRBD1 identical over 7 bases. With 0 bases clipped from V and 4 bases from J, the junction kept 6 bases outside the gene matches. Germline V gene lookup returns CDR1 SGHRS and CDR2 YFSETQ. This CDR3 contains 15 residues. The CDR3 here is CASSLDGGTAYGYTF. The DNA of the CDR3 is TGCGCCAGCAGCTTGGATGGTGGGACAGCCTATGGCTACACCTTC. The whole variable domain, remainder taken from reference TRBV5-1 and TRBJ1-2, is KAGVTQTPRYLIKTRGQQVTLSCSPISGHRSVSWYQQTPGQGLQFLFEYFSETQRNKGNFPGRFSGRQFSNSRSEMNVSTLELGDSALYLCASSLDGGTAYGYTFGSGTRLTVV.

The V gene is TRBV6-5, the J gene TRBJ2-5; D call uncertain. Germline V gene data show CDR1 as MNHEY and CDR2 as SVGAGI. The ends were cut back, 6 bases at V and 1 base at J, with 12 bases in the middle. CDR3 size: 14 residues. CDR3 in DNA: TGTGCCAGCAGGTCCTCAGAGGCCCAAGAGACCCAGTACTTC. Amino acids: CASRSSEAQETQYF.

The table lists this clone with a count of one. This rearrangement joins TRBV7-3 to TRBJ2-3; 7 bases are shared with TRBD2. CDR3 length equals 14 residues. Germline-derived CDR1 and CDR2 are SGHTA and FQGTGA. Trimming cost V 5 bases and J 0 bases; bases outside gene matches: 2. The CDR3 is CASSSGASTDTQYF. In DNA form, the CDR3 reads TGTGCCAGCAGCAGCGGGGCTAGCACAGATACGCAGTATTTT.

The CDR3 sequence: CSVEDRRVAGGRRGTQYF. The CDR3 region has the DNA TGCAGCGTTGAAGATCGCAGAGTAGCGGGGGGCCGCCGTGGGACCCAGTACTTC. The chain employs TRBV29-1 and TRBJ2-5; 10 nucleotides align to TRBD2. The germline V gene has CDR1 SQVTM and CDR2 ANQGSEA. J gave up 7 bases and V 0 bases, and 17 bases lay outside the gene matches. The CDR3 contains 18 residues.

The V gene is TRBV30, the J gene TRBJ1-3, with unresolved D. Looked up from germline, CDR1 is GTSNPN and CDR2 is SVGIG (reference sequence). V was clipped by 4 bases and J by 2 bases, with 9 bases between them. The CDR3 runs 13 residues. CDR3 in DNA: TGTGCCTGGATGTCCCGGGCTGGAAACACCATATATTTT. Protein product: CAWMSRAGNTIYF.

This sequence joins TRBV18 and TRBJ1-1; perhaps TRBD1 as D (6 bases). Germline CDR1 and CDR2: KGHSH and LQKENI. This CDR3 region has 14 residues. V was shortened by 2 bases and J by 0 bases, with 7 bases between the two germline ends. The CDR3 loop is CASSPTGLNTEAFF. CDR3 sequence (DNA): TGTGCCAGCTCACCAACAGGGTTGAACACTGAAGCTTTCTTT.

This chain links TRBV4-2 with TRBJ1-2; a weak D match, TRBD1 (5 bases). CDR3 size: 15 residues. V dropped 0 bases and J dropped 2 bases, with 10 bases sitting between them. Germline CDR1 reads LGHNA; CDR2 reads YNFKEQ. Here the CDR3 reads CASSQDFGGNYGYTF. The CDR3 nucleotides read TGTGCCAGCAGCCAAGATTTTGGGGGGAACTATGGCTACACCTTC.

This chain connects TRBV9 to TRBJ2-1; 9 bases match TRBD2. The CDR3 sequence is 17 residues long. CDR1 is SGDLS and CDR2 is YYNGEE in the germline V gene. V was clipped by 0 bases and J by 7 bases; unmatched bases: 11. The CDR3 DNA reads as TGTGCCAGCAGCGTAGGGCCCCTCGGGCGGGGGGGTAATGAGCAGTTCTTC. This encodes CASSVGPLGRGGNEQFF.

The CDR3 loop is CASSPSPGGGNTIYF. The DNA of the CDR3 is TGTGCCAGCAGCCCCTCCCCAGGGGGTGGAAACACCATATATTTT. The J gene is TRBJ1-3, the V gene TRBV9, with 7 positions matching TRBD1. The trim removed 4 bases at V and 3 bases at J, leaving 7 bases unmatched. Per germline, CDR1 SGDLS and CDR2 YYNGEE. The CDR3 consists of 15 residues.

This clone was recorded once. CDR3 DNA sequence: TGTGCCAGCAGCCAGGGACTAGCGGGAGTCTACGAGCAGTACTTC. This encodes CASSQGLAGVYEQYF. This chain uses TRBV3-1 (or the pseudogene TRBV3-2) with TRBJ2-7; TRBD2 matches at 14 bases. The V segment lost 3 bases and the J segment 3 bases; nucleotides outside the gene matches: 1. Germline assignment: CDR1 LGHDT and CDR2 YNNKEL (reference sequence). The CDR3 is 15 amino acids.

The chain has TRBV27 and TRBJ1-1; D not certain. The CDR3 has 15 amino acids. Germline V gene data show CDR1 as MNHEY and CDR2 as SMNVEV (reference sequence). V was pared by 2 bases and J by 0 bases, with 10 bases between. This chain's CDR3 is CASSLIGGLNTEAFF. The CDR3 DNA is TGTGCCAGCAGTTTAATTGGCGGATTGAACACTGAAGCTTTCTTT.

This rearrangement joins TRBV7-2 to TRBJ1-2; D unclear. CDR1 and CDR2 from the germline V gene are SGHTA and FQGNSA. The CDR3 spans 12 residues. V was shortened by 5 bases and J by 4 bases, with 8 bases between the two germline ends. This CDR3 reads CASSPGLYGYTF. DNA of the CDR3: TGTGCCAGCAGCCCCGGACTCTATGGCTACACCTTC.

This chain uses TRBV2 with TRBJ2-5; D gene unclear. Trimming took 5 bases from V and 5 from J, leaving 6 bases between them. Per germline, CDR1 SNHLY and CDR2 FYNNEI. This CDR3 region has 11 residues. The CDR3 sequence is CASSFVETQYF. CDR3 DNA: TGTGCCAGCAGTTTCGTGGAGACCCAGTACTTC.

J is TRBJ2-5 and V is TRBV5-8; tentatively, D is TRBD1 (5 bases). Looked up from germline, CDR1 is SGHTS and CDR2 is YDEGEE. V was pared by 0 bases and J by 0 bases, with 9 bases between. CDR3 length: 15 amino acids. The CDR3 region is CASSLGVDNQETQYF. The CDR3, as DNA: TGTGCCAGCAGCTTGGGAGTGGACAACCAAGAGACCCAGTACTTC. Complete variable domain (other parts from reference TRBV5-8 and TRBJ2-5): EAGVTQSPTHLIKTRGQQATLRCSPISGHTSVYWYQQALGLGLQFLLWYDEGEERNRGNFPPRFSGRQFPNYSSELNVNALELEDSALYLCASSLGVDNQETQYFGPGTRLLVL.

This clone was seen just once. In DNA form, the CDR3 reads TGTGCCAGCAGCTTAATGGCGTTCCCAGGGGCACCCCTCCACTTT. This codes for CASSLMAFPGAPLHF. This sequence joins TRBV7-3 and TRBJ1-6, with D maybe TRBD1 (6 bases). CDR1 and CDR2 (germline): SGHTA, FQGTGA. V was shortened by 1 base and J by 11 bases, with 15 bases between the two germline ends. This CDR3 region has 15 residues.